This TCR beta chain was captured in a study of CD8 T cells in ankylosing spondylitis. Findings and limits, study-wide: Relatively rare in peripheral blood, disease-linked clones were also CD8+. Blood from ankylosing spondylitis patients appeared to carry a characteristic roughly 8-variant TCR beta motif.

This clonotype has at least ten counts. Its antigen is currently unknown. Molecular-barcoded quantitative 5'-RACE produced these TCR beta libraries. In TCRdb, the 5' RACE reads were re-called with MiXCR into one record per CDR3 protein. The sample records 250,000 or so distinct CDR3 sequences, roughly a quarter being singletons. V lost 3 bases and J lost 8, with 14 bases in between. Germline V gene data show CDR1 as SGDLS and CDR2 as YYNGEE. The CDR3 loop spans 13 amino acids. The genes are TRBV9 and TRBJ1-1, with unresolved D. The origin of this receptor is a male donor with ankylosing spondylitis or in good health (not recorded which). The sample taken for sequencing was blood, either unsorted or a sorted T cell fraction (not recorded which). The CDR3 DNA reads as TGTGCCAGCAGCGGCCCGGTCGACGAAGAAGCTTTCTTT. Its protein product is CASSGPVDEEAFF.